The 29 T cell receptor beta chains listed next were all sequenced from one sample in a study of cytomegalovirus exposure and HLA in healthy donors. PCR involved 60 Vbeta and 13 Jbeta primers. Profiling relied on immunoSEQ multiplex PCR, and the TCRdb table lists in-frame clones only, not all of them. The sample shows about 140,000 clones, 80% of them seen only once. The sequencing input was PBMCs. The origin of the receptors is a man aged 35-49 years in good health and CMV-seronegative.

CDR3 in amino acids: CASSEPTGENSPLHF. CDR3 bases: TGTGCCAGCAGTGAACCGACAGGGGAAAATTCACCCCTCCACTTT. This chain connects TRBV2 to TRBJ1-6, with 8 bases lining up with TRBD1. J lost 7 bases, V lost 2 bases, and 4 bases had no gene match. The V gene's germline CDR1 is SNHLY and CDR2 FYNNEI. This CDR3 spans 15 amino acids.

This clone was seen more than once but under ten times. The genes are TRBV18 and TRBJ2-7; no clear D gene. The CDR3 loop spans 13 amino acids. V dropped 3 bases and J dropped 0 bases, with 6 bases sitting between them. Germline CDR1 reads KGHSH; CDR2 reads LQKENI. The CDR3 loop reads CASSPWSSYEQYF. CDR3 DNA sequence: TGTGCCAGCTCACCGTGGAGCTCCTACGAGCAGTACTTC.

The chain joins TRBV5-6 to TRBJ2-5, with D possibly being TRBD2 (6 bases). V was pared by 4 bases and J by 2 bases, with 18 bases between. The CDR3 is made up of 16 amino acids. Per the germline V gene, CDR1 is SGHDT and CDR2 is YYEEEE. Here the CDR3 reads CASSPVGRDVQETQYF. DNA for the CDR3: TGTGCCAGCAGCCCGGTTGGGCGGGACGTTCAAGAGACCCAGTACTTC.

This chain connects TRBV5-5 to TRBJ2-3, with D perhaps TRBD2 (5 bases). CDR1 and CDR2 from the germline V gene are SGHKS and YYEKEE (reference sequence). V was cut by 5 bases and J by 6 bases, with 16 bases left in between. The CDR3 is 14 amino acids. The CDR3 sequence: CASSYEGSRDTQYF. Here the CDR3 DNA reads TGTGCCAGCAGTTACGAAGGGAGCCGGGATACGCAGTATTTT.

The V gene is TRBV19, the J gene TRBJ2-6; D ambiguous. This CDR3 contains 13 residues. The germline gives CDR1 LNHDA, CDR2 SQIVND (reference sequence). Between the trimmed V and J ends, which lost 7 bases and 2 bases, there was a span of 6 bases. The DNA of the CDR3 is TGTGCCAGTACCTTAACTGGGGCCAACGTCCTGACTTTC. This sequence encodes CASTLTGANVLTF.

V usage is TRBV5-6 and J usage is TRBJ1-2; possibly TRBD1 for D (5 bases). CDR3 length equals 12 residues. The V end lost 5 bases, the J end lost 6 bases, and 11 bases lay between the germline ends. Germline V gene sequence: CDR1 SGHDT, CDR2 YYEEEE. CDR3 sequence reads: CASSTGFNGYTF. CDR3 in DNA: TGTGCCAGCAGTACAGGTTTTAATGGCTACACCTTC.

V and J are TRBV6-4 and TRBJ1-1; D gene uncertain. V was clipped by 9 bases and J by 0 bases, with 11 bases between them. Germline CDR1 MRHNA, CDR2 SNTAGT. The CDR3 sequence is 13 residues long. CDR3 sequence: CASRYQMNTEAFF. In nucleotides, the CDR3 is TGTGCCAGTCGCTATCAAATGAACACTGAAGCTTTCTTT.

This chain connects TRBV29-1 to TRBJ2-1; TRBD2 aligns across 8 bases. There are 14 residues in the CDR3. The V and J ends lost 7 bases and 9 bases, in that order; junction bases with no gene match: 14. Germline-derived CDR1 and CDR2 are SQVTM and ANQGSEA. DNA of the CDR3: TGCAGCGCTCAGTTCGGGGGGGCTGGAAGTGAGCAGTTCTTC. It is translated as CSAQFGGAGSEQFF.

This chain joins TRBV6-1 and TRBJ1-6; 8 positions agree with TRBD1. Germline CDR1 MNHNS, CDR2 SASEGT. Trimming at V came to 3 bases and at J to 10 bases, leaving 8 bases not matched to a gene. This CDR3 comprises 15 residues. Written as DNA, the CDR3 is TGTGCCAGCAGTGATTGGACAGGGTATCGATCACCCCTCCACTTT. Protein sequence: CASSDWTGYRSPLHF.

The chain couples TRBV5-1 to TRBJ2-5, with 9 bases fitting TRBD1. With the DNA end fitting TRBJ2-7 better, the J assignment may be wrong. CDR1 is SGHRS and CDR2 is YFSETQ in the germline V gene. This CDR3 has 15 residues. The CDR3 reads CASSLGRDRADEQYF. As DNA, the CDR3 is TGCGCCAGCAGCTTGGGGCGGGACAGGGCCGACGAGCAGTACTTC.

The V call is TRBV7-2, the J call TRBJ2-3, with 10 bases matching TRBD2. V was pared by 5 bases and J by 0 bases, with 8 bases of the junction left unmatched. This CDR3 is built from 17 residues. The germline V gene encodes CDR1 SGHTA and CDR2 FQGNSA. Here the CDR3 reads CASSRGAGGTSTDTQYF. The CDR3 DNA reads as TGTGCCAGCAGCCGGGGAGCGGGGGGGACTAGCACAGATACGCAGTATTTT.

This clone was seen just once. The CDR3: CASSFPANGNEQFF. Written as DNA, the CDR3 is TGTGCCAGCAGCTTCCCAGCGAATGGTAATGAGCAGTTCTTC. V and J are TRBV5-4 and TRBJ2-1; D gene uncertain. V shed 2 bases and J shed 7 bases, with 13 bases lying between them. The CDR3 runs 14 residues. Germline CDR1 SGHNT, CDR2 YYREEE (reference sequence).

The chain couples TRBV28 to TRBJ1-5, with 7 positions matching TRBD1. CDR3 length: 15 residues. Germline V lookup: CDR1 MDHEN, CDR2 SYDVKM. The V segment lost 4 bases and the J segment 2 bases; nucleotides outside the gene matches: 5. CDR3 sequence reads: CASSSRTGRNQPQHF. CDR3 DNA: TGTGCCAGCAGTTCACGGACAGGTCGCAATCAGCCCCAGCATTTT.

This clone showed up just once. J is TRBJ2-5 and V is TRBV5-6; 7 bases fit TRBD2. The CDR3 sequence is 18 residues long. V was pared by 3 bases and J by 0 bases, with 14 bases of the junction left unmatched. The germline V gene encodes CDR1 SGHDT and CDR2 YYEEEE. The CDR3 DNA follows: TGTGCCAGCAGCTGGGAGGCACTACGCGGGGGTTACCAAGAGACCCAGTACTTC. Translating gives CASSWEALRGGYQETQYF.

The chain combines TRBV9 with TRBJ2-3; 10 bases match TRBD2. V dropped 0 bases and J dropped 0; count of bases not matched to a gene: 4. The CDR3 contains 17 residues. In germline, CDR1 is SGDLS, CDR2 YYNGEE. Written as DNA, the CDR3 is TGTGCCAGCAGCGTAGTAGCGGGGGGTCTGAGCACAGATACGCAGTATTTT. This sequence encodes CASSVVAGGLSTDTQYF. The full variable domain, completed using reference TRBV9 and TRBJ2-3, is DSGVTQTPKHLITATGQRVTLRCSPRSGDLSVYWYQQSLDQGLQFLIQYYNGEERAKGNILERFSAQQFPDLHSELNLSSLELGDSALYFCASSVVAGGLSTDTQYFGPGTRLTVL.

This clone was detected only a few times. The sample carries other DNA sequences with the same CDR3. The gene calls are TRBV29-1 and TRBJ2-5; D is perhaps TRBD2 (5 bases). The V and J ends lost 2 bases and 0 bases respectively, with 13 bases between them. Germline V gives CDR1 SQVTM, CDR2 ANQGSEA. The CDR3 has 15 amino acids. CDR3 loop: CSVERRGPDQETQYF. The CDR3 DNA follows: TGCAGCGTTGAACGAAGAGGGCCAGACCAAGAGACCCAGTACTTC.

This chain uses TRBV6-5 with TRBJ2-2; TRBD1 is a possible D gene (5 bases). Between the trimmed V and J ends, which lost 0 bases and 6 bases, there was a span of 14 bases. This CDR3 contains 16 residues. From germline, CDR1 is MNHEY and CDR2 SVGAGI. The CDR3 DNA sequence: TGTGCCAGCAGTTACTCAGCCAGGGTATTAGCCGGGGAGCTGTTTTTT. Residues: CASSYSARVLAGELFF.

The CDR3 spells CASSSLVGTGPYEQYF. The CDR3 DNA is TGTGCCAGCAGTTCCCTGGTCGGGACAGGTCCCTACGAGCAGTACTTC. The gene calls are TRBV28 and TRBJ2-7; 8 bases agree with TRBD1. V gave up 4 bases and J gave up 2 bases; unmatched junction bases: 10. The germline V gene encodes CDR1 MDHEN and CDR2 SYDVKM. This CDR3 has 16 residues.

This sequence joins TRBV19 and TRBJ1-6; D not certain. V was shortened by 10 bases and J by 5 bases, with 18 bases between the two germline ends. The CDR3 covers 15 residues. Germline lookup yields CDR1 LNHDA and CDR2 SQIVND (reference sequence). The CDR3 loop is CAIGSGSRNNSPLHF. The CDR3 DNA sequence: TGTGCCATCGGAAGCGGGTCCCGGAATAATTCACCCCTCCACTTT.

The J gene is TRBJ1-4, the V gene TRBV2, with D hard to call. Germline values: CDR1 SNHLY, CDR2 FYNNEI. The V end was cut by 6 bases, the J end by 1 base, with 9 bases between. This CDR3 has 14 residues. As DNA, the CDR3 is TGTGCCAGCAGCTTAACAGTAACTAATGAAAAACTGTTTTTT. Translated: CASSLTVTNEKLFF.

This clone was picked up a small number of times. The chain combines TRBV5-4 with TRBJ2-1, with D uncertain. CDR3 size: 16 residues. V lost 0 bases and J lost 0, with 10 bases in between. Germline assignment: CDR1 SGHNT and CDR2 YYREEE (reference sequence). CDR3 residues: CASSLGALSSYNEQFF. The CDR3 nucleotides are TGTGCCAGCAGCTTGGGGGCCCTAAGCTCCTACAATGAGCAGTTCTTC.

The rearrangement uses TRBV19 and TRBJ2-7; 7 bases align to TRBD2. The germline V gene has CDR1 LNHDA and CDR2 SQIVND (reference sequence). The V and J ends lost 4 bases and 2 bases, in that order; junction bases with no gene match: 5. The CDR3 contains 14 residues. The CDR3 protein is CASSRLARPYEQYF. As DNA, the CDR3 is TGTGCCAGTAGTAGACTAGCCCGACCCTACGAGCAGTACTTC.

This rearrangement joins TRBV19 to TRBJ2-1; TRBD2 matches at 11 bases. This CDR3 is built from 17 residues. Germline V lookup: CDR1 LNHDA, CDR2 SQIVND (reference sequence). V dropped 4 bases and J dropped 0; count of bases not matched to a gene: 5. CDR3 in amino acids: CASSTLAGGRSYNEQFF. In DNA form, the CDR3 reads TGTGCCAGTAGTACTCTAGCGGGGGGCCGCTCCTACAATGAGCAGTTCTTC.

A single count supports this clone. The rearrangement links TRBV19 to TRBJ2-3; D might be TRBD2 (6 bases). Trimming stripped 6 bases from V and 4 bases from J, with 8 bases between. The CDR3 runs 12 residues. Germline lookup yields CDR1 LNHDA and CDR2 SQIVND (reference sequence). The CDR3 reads CASSTSPDTQYF. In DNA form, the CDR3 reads TGTGCCAGTAGCACTAGCCCAGATACGCAGTATTTT.

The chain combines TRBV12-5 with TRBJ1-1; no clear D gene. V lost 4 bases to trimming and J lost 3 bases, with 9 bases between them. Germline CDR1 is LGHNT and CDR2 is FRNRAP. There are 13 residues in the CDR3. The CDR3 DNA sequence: TGTGCTAGTGGTTCGGAGAGGGACACTGAAGCTTTCTTT. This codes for CASGSERDTEAFF.

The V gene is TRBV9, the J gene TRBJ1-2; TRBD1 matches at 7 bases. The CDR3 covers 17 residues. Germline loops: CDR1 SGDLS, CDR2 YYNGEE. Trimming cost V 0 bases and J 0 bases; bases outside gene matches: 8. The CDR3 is CASSVGTGEEPNYGYTF. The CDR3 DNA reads TGTGCCAGCAGCGTAGGTACAGGGGAGGAACCTAACTATGGCTACACCTTC.

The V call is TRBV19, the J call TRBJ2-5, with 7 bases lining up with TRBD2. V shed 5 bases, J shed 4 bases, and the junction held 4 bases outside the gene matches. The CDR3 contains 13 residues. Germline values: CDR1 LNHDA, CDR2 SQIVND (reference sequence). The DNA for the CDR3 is TGTGCCAGTAGTCCCGGGACTACAGAGACCCAGTACTTC. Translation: CASSPGTTETQYF.

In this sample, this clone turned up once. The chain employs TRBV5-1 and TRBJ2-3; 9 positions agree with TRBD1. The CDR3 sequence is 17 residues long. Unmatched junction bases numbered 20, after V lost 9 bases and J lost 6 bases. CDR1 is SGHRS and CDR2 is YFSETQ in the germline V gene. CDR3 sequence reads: CATEHHIPGTGYDTQYF. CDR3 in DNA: TGCGCCACCGAGCACCACATCCCCGGGACAGGGTACGATACGCAGTATTTT.

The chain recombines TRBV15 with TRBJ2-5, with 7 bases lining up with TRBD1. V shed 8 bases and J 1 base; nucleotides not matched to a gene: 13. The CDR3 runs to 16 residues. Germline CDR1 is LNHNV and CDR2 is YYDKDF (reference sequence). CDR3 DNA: TGTGCCACCCGGGCCGGGTGGCAGGGGGTCCAAGAGACCCAGTACTTC. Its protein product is CATRAGWQGVQETQYF.